This T cell receptor (beta chain) appears in the sequencing data of a study of cytomegalovirus exposure and HLA in healthy donors. Primers included in the PCR were 60 Vbeta and 13 Jbeta primers. Method: immunoSEQ multiplex PCR; TCRdb's copy keeps in-frame clones and lacks some. Of some 100,000 clones in the sample, 55% to 85% were seen once. In germline, CDR1 is SGHTA, CDR2 FQGNSA. This CDR3 contains 16 residues. The V gene end was trimmed by 6 bases and the J gene end by 4 bases; junction bases not matched to a gene: 12. The sequence came from a woman between 18 and 30 years old in good health and CMV-seropositive. Sequencing was performed on PBMCs. The chain links TRBV7-2 to TRBJ2-7, with TRBD1 identical over 10 bases. The CDR3 reads CASSWTGGTPAYEQYF. The CDR3 bases are TGTGCCAGCAGTTGGACAGGGGGTACCCCGGCTTACGAGCAGTACTTC.